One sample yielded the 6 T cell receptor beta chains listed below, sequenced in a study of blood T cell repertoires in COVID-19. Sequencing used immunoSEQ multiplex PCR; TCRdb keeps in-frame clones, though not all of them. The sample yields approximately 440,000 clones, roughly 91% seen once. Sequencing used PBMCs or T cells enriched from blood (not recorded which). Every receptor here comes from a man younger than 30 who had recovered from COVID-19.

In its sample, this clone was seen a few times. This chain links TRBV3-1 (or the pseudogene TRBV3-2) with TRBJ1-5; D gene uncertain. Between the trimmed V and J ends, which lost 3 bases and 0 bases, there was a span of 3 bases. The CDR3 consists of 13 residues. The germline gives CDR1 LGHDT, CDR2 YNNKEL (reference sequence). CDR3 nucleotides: TGTGCCAGCAGCCACCATAGCAATCAGCCCCAGCATTTT. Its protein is CASSHHSNQPQHF.

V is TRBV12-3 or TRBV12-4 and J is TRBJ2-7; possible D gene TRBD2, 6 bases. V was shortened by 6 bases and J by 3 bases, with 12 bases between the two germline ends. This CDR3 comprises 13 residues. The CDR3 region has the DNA TGTGCCAGCAGGCGCGGGACTCTCTACGAGCAGTACTTC. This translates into CASRRGTLYEQYF.

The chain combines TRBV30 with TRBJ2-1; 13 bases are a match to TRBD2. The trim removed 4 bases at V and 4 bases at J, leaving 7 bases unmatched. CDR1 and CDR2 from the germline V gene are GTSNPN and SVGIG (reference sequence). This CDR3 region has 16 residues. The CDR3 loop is CAWTIRTSGRYNEQFF. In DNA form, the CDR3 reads TGTGCCTGGACGATTCGGACTAGCGGGAGATACAATGAGCAGTTCTTC.

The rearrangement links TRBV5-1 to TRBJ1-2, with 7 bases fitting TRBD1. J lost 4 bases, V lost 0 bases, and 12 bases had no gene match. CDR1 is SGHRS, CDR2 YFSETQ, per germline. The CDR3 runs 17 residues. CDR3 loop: CASSLEQGPPRSYGYTF. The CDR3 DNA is TGCGCCAGCAGCTTGGAACAGGGGCCCCCCCGGAGCTATGGCTACACCTTC.

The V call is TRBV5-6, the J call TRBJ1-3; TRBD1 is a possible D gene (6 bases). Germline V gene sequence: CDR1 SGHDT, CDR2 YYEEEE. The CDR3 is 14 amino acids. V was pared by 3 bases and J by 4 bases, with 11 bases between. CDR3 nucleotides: TGTGCCAGCAGCTCACAGGGCTCCGGAAACACCATATATTTT. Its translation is CASSSQGSGNTIYF.

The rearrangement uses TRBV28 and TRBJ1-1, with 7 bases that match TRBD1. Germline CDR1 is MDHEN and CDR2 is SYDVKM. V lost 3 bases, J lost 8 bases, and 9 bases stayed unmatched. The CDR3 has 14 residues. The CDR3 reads CASSLRGLVTEAFF. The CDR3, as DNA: TGTGCCAGCAGTTTGAGGGGGCTGGTCACGGAAGCTTTCTTT.